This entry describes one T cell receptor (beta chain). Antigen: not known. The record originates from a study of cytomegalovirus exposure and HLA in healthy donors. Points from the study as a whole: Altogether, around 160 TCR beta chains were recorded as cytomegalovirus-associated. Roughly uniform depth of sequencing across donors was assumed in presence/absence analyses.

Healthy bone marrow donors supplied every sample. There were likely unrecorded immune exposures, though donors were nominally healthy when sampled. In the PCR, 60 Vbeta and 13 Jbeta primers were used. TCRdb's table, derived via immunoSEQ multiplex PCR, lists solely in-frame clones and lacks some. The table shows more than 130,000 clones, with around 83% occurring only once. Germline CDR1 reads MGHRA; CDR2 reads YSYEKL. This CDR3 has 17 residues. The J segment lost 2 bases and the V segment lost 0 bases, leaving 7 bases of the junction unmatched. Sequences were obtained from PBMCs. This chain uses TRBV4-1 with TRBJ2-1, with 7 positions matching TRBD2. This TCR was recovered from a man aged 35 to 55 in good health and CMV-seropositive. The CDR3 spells CASSQDRTSATYNEQFF. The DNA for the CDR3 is TGCGCCAGCAGCCAAGATCGAACTAGCGCAACCTACAATGAGCAGTTCTTC.